What follows describes a single TCR beta chain. The sample comes from a study of blood T cell repertoires in COVID-19. The overall study: Acute and convalescent COVID-19 specimens originated in the United States, Italy and Spain.

In the original processing: Estimation of nucleated cell counts was performed using reference gene primer amplification. Clones were read by immunoSEQ multiplex PCR, and TCRdb kept only the in-frame ones, dropping some. The DNA was the basis for D and trimming; V, J and clone size are from that table. Found here are some 230,000 clones, about nine tenths of them singletons; the top ten hold approximately 2.1%. The germline V gene has CDR1 MDHEN and CDR2 SYDVKM. Trimming left V 2 bases short and J 4 bases short, with 6 bases between. This CDR3 contains 12 residues. V is TRBV28 and J is TRBJ2-7; D is unresolved. This clonotype was obtained from a man aged 25 to 45 who had recovered from COVID-19. The sample was peripheral blood. CDR3 DNA: TGTGCCAGCAGTTTACTACTTTACGAGCAGTACTTC. It translates to CASSLLLYEQYF.